This section outlines one T cell receptor (beta chain) sequence together with its context. The sample belongs to a study of technical replicates of blood from a handful of donors. CDR3 size: 19 residues. Trimming took 5 bases from V and 0 from J; bases not matched to a gene: 15. Germline V CDR1 and CDR2: LNHDA, SQIVND (reference sequence). TCRdb keeps only in-frame clones here, not all; method: immunoSEQ multiplex PCR. The sample has approximately 85,000 clones; approximately 93% are singletons. The chain carries TRBV19 and TRBJ1-5, with 8 bases matching TRBD1. The receptor comes from a human donor in good health. The sequenced material came from T cells isolated from PBMCs. CDR3 nucleotide sequence: TGTGCCAGTAGTCACGGACAGGGCCGGGGTGTAGGTAGCAATCAGCCCCAGCATTTT. Protein: CASSHGQGRGVGSNQPQHF.